Following are 6 T cell receptor beta chains from one sample sequenced in a study of blood T cell repertoires in COVID-19. Sequencing used immunoSEQ multiplex PCR; TCRdb keeps in-frame clones, though not all of them. The data contain approximately 240,000 clones, around 84% of them seen just once; the ten biggest clones take up 5.1%. The sequenced sample consisted of peripheral blood. The receptors derive from a woman aged 55-75 years who had recovered from COVID-19.

The V and J genes are TRBV19 and TRBJ1-5; 8 bases fit TRBD1. Germline CDR1 LNHDA, CDR2 SQIVND (reference sequence). With V trimmed by 4 bases and J by 0 bases, 2 bases remained unmatched. This CDR3 is built from 15 residues. In DNA, the CDR3 is TGTGCCAGTAGTAGACAGGGGAATAGCAATCAGCCCCAGCATTTT. This translates into CASSRQGNSNQPQHF.

V and J are TRBV7-2 and TRBJ1-6; D possibly corresponds to TRBD1 (6 bases). Trimming shortened V by 1 base and J by 0 bases, and 13 bases separated the two germline ends. This CDR3 is built from 18 residues. Germline V CDR1 and CDR2: SGHTA, FQGNSA. CDR3 sequence reads: CASSLVRGASSYNSPLHF. The DNA of the CDR3 is TGTGCCAGCAGCTTAGTGCGGGGGGCGAGCTCCTATAATTCACCCCTCCACTTT.

CDR3 nucleotide sequence: TGCGCCAGCAGCTTGGCCATAGGGGTGTCTGAAGCTTTCTTT. This sequence encodes CASSLAIGVSEAFF. The V gene is TRBV5-1, the J gene TRBJ1-1; tentatively, D is TRBD1 (5 bases). The germline V and J ends were trimmed by 0 bases and 6 bases, with 12 bases remaining between them. The CDR3 consists of 14 residues. Germline lookup yields CDR1 SGHRS and CDR2 YFSETQ. Supplemented by reference TRBV5-1 and TRBJ1-1, the full variable domain reads KAGVTQTPRYLIKTRGQQVTLSCSPISGHRSVSWYQQTPGQGLQFLFEYFSETQRNKGNFPGRFSGRQFSNSRSEMNVSTLELGDSALYLCASSLAIGVSEAFFGQGTRLTVV.

This chain joins TRBV6-6 and TRBJ1-4; D is perhaps TRBD1 (5 bases). This CDR3 has 14 residues. V shed 6 bases and J shed 4 bases, with 12 bases lying between them. Per the germline V gene, CDR1 is MNHNY and CDR2 is SVGAGI (reference sequence). DNA for the CDR3: TGTGCCAGCAGCGCCCGGGGGGATAATGAAAAACTGTTTTTT. This encodes CASSARGDNEKLFF.

This rearrangement joins TRBV7-8 to TRBJ2-1; D may be TRBD1 (5 bases). The length of the CDR3 is 16 residues. Trimming took off 6 bases at V and 7 bases at J, with 22 bases between the two ends. CDR1 and CDR2 from the germline V gene are SGHVS and FQNEAQ. The CDR3 region is CASRRYLRTHFNEQFF. The CDR3 region has the DNA TGTGCCAGCAGGCGCTACCTCAGGACACACTTTAATGAGCAGTTCTTC. The full variable domain, completed using reference TRBV7-8 and TRBJ2-1, is GAGVSQSPRYKVAKRGQDVALRCDPISGHVSLFWYQQALGQGPEFLTYFQNEAQLDKSGLPSDRFFAERPEGSVSTLKIQRTQQEDSAVYLCASRRYLRTHFNEQFFGPGTRLTVL.

Concerning this clone: The identical CDR3 is also encoded by other nucleotide sequences in the sample. The genes are TRBV9 and TRBJ2-6; maybe TRBD1 (6 bases). Trimming took off 4 bases at V and 0 bases at J, with 11 bases between the two ends. Germline values: CDR1 SGDLS, CDR2 YYNGEE. The CDR3 sequence is 16 residues long. CDR3 bases: TGTGCCAGCAGCCCGCGAGGGGGCTCTGGGGCCAACGTCCTGACTTTC. It encodes CASSPRGGSGANVLTF.